Each of the 14 T cell receptor beta chains below was sequenced from the same sample in a study of blood T cell repertoires in COVID-19. TCRdb keeps only in-frame clones here, not all; method: immunoSEQ multiplex PCR. There are over 150,000 clones in the sample; about four fifths occur only once, and 13% to 15% lies in the top ten. The specimen was peripheral blood. The receptors originated from a man aged 18 to 29 with active or convalescent COVID-19.

This clone was counted only a few times. The rearrangement uses TRBV20-1 and TRBJ1-2, with 7 bases lining up with TRBD1. The CDR3 has 14 residues. V was pared by 3 bases and J by 4 bases, with 8 bases of the junction left unmatched. Germline V CDR1 and CDR2: DFQATT, SNEGSKA (reference sequence). The CDR3 reads CSASDNRGRYGYTF. The CDR3 DNA reads as TGCAGTGCTAGTGACAACAGGGGCCGCTATGGCTACACCTTC.

The V call is TRBV15, the J call TRBJ1-4; 8 positions match TRBD1. Germline CDR1 reads LNHNV; CDR2 reads YYDKDF (reference sequence). V lost 3 bases and J lost 0; bases outside the gene matches: 3. This CDR3 contains 16 residues. The CDR3 spells CATSRSGGATNEKLFF. Here the CDR3 DNA reads TGTGCCACCAGCAGGTCAGGGGGCGCAACTAATGAAAAACTGTTTTTT.

The chain has TRBV7-2 and TRBJ1-5; unclear D gene. CDR1 and CDR2 (germline): SGHTA, FQGNSA. This CDR3 contains 15 residues. Trimming took 1 base from V and 6 from J, leaving 13 bases between them. The CDR3 DNA is TGTGCCAGCAGCTTAGGGTCTCGGGTGGGTCAGCCCCAGCATTTT. The encoded protein is CASSLGSRVGQPQHF.

The chain combines TRBV28 with TRBJ2-7, with D perhaps TRBD2 (5 bases). Per the germline V gene, CDR1 is MDHEN and CDR2 is SYDVKM. This CDR3 has 15 amino acids. Between the trimmed V and J ends, which lost 2 bases and 4 bases, there was a span of 15 bases. The CDR3 region has the DNA TGTGCCAGCAGTTTAAGGGCGGGTCTTAATTACGAGCAGTACTTC. Translating gives CASSLRAGLNYEQYF.

This clone was seen a few times. This chain links TRBV4-1 with TRBJ1-5; D is unclear. The CDR3 consists of 13 residues. Looked up from germline, CDR1 is MGHRA and CDR2 is YSYEKL. V was pared by 3 bases and J by 3 bases, with 6 bases between. The CDR3 nucleotides are TGCGCCAGCAGCCAGGGCCCCAATCAGCCCCAGCATTTT. Translated, it gives CASSQGPNQPQHF.

The rearrangement links TRBV5-1 to TRBJ2-1; no reliable D call. Germline V gene data show CDR1 as SGHRS and CDR2 as YFSETQ. The CDR3 spans 15 residues. Trimming took 2 bases from V and 0 from J, leaving 9 bases between them. The CDR3 sequence: CASSFMFSSYNEQFF. CDR3 sequence (DNA): TGCGCCAGCAGCTTCATGTTTAGCTCCTACAATGAGCAGTTCTTC.

This rearrangement joins TRBV19 to TRBJ2-1; D may be TRBD2 (6 bases). Germline values: CDR1 LNHDA, CDR2 SQIVND (reference sequence). This CDR3 is 13 amino acids long. Trimming removed 10 bases at V and 4 bases at J, with 14 bases between. The CDR3 region is CATGRTLYNEQFF. The CDR3 DNA follows: TGTGCCACTGGGAGGACATTATACAATGAGCAGTTCTTC.

The genes are TRBV2 and TRBJ1-1, with TRBD1 as a possible D gene (6 bases). The CDR3 is 14 residues long. Looked up from germline, CDR1 is SNHLY and CDR2 is FYNNEI. V was cut by 1 base and J by 6 bases, with 12 bases left in between. CDR3 coding DNA: TGTGCCAGCAGTGAAGAAAGGGGGATCGCTGAAGCTTTCTTT. It specifies CASSEERGIAEAFF.

This clone was detected once. The chain is built from TRBV5-8 and TRBJ1-5, with D maybe TRBD1 (5 bases). Germline CDR1 reads SGHTS; CDR2 reads YDEGEE. The CDR3 spans 15 residues. V lost 5 bases and J 0 bases, leaving 12 bases between the germline ends. This CDR3 is CASSSGKYSNQPQHF. Written as DNA, the CDR3 is TGTGCCAGCAGTTCAGGGAAATATAGCAATCAGCCCCAGCATTTT.

The chain is built from TRBV7-7 and TRBJ1-1; D call uncertain. Trimming pared 0 bases from V and 6 bases from J, leaving 8 bases between. Germline V gene data show CDR1 as SSHAT and CDR2 as FNYEAQ (reference sequence). The CDR3 contains 13 residues. The CDR3 DNA is TGTGCCAGCAGCTTAGCCTCCGGGTCTGAAGCTTTCTTT. This translates into CASSLASGSEAFF.

This clone was detected only a few times. The chain employs TRBV18 and TRBJ2-7, with TRBD1 identical over 10 bases. The CDR3 spans 13 residues. V shed 6 bases and J 5 bases; nucleotides not matched to a gene: 4. Germline CDR1 is KGHSH and CDR2 is LQKENI. CDR3 protein: CASSSTGGNEQYF. The CDR3 coding sequence is TGTGCCAGCTCCTCGACAGGGGGCAACGAGCAGTACTTC. The whole variable domain, remainder taken from reference TRBV18 and TRBJ2-7, is NAGVMQNPRHLVRRRGQEARLRCSPMKGHSHVYWYRQLPEEGLKFMVYLQKENIIDESGMPKERFSAEFPKEGPSILRIQQVVRGDSAAYFCASSSTGGNEQYFGPGTRLTVT.

The CDR3 spells CASSLTRGLQETQYF. In nucleotides, the CDR3 is TGTGCCAGCAGCCTGACCCGGGGACTCCAAGAGACCCAGTACTTC. The chain links TRBV4-2 to TRBJ2-5; D may be TRBD2 (6 bases). Trimming cost V 4 bases and J 1 base, with 13 bases left between them. In germline, CDR1 is LGHNA, CDR2 YNFKEQ. The CDR3 extends over 15 amino acids.

In its sample, this clone was seen once. The CDR3 spells CASSYPTGGRETQYF. The DNA of the CDR3 is TGTGCCAGCAGTTACCCGACAGGGGGCAGGGAGACCCAGTACTTC. The V call is TRBV6-5, the J call TRBJ2-5, with 10 bases matching TRBD1. The germline CDR1 and CDR2 sequences are MNHEY and SVGAGI. Losses at the gene ends were 2 bases for V and 5 bases for J; bases not matched to a gene: 5. The CDR3 spans 15 residues.

The chain carries TRBV7-9 and TRBJ2-1; 14 bases match TRBD2. Looked up from germline, CDR1 is SEHNR and CDR2 is FQNEAQ (reference sequence). Losses at the gene ends were 1 base for V and 7 bases for J; bases not matched to a gene: 9. The CDR3 is made up of 18 amino acids. The CDR3 DNA reads TGTGCCAGCAGCTTAGTGGGGGGGACTAGCGGGAGAGGAAATGAGCAGTTCTTC. This codes for CASSLVGGTSGRGNEQFF.